The 5 T cell receptor beta chains below come from one sample, sequenced in a study of cytomegalovirus exposure and HLA in healthy donors. PCR amplification relied on 60 Vbeta primers (plus 13 Jbeta primers). The assay was immunoSEQ multiplex PCR, and TCRdb's table has in-frame clones only and misses some. The table has 150,000 to 200,000 clones, about 85% seen once; the top ten hold around 4.1%. The sample was PBMCs. The source of these receptors is a woman in her fifties or sixties in good health and CMV-seropositive.

This rearrangement joins TRBV21-1 to TRBJ2-2; TRBD2 was called by the table and not checked on the DNA. TRBV21-1 represents a pseudogene. This CDR3 region has 14 residues. The CDR3 nucleotides are TGTGCCAGCAGCACTCTTTCTAACACCGGGGAGCTGTTTTTT. Encoded protein: CASSTLSNTGELFF.

This clone was counted a few times. The chain couples TRBV28 to TRBJ2-2; maybe TRBD1 (5 bases). Germline values: CDR1 MDHEN, CDR2 SYDVKM. There are 12 residues in the CDR3. V lost 8 bases to trimming and J lost 8 bases, with 12 bases between them. The CDR3 region is CASRQTGGELFF. DNA of the CDR3: TGTGCCAGCCGACAGACCGGTGGGGAGCTGTTTTTT.

The chain combines TRBV20-1 with TRBJ2-3; D not resolved. V was trimmed by 3 bases and J by 14 bases, leaving 15 bases between them. The CDR3 contains 11 residues. CDR1 is DFQATT, CDR2 SNEGSKA, per germline (reference sequence). The CDR3 protein is CSASPGPPPYF. The CDR3 bases are TGCAGTGCTAGCCCAGGTCCCCCCCCGTATTTT.

The sample holds one count of this clone. The V call is TRBV7-2, the J call TRBJ2-1, with D possibly TRBD2 on 5 matching bases. CDR3 length: 15 amino acids. Per the germline V gene, CDR1 is SGHTA and CDR2 is FQGNSA. Between the trimmed V and J ends, which lost 3 bases and 0 bases, there was a span of 9 bases. This CDR3 reads CASSFYGVSYNEQFF. CDR3 in DNA: TGTGCCAGCAGCTTTTACGGGGTCTCCTACAATGAGCAGTTCTTC.

This rearrangement joins TRBV10-3 to TRBJ2-5, with TRBD1 as a possible D gene (5 bases). The CDR3 extends over 14 amino acids. The germline V gene has CDR1 ENHRY and CDR2 SYGVKD. The V end lost 1 base, the J end lost 9 bases, and 15 bases lay between the germline ends. CDR3 nucleotides: TGTGCCATCAGTGAGTTTTTTGACAGTTACCCCCAGTACTTC. Its translation is CAISEFFDSYPQYF.